This T cell receptor (beta chain) appears in the sequencing data of a study of breast tumors, draining lymph nodes, adjacent tissues. Points from the study as a whole: Data only fit, rather than demonstrated, lymph node origin of most tumor T cells. Tumors had less TCR diversity than lymph nodes, more than nontumor tissue. Findings are consistent with lymph node origin and intratumoral expansion of most tumor T cells.

In this sample, this clonotype turned up many times. Its antigen is currently unknown. The lymph nodes were axillary draining lymph nodes from breast cancer patients. A single record per CDR3 protein comes from TCRdb applying MiXCR to the multiplex PCR reads. The data hold 190,000 or so distinct CDR3 sequences, with 30% to 40% observed a single time. This receptor was taken from a female donor with breast cancer. Some clones in this sample may be carry-over from other donors' samples. The sample consisted of axillary lymph node tissue.

Here the CDR3 reads CASSHWDSSRPQHF. Written as DNA, the CDR3 is TGTGCCAGTAGTCATTGGGACAGCTCAAGGCCCCAGCATTTT. The rearrangement joins TRBV19 to TRBJ1-5; 7 nucleotides match TRBD1. This CDR3 has 14 residues. Per germline, CDR1 LNHDA and CDR2 SQIVND (reference sequence). Trimming cost V 5 bases and J 9 bases; bases outside gene matches: 10.